This T cell receptor (beta chain) was observed in a study of blood T cell repertoires in COVID-19. The CDR3 consists of 14 residues. The V and J ends lost 6 bases and 5 bases, in that order; junction bases with no gene match: 5. Germline CDR1 MNHNY, CDR2 SVGAGI (reference sequence). The data were produced by immunoSEQ multiplex PCR, yet TCRdb's version contains in-frame clones alone and is incomplete. The sample lists 65,000 to 75,000 clones, about four fifths seen once, with about 5% in the top ten. Sequencing used peripheral blood. V and J are TRBV6-6 and TRBJ1-1; 11 nucleotides line up with TRBD1. The origin of this receptor is a woman aged 55 to 70 with acute or convalescent COVID-19. This chain's CDR3 is CASRLRDRGTEAFF. For the CDR3, the DNA is TGTGCCAGCAGGCTCCGGGACAGGGGGACTGAAGCTTTCTTT.